The next 11 T cell receptor beta chains were all read from a single sample in a study of CD8 T cells in ankylosing spondylitis. TCRdb called the 5' RACE reads again in MiXCR, with one record for every CDR3 protein. Of 150,000 or so distinct CDR3 sequences listed, roughly 34% were seen once; the top ten hold 4.5% to 6%. The material sequenced was synovial fluid, either unsorted or a sorted T cell fraction (not recorded which). The source is a male donor with ankylosing spondylitis.

In nucleotides, the CDR3 is TGTGCCATCAACGGGGGTTACGAGCAGTACTTC. Translating gives CAINGGYEQYF. The chain is built from TRBV10-3 and TRBJ2-7, with D perhaps TRBD2 (6 bases). The germline gives CDR1 ENHRY, CDR2 SYGVKD. This CDR3 comprises 11 residues. With 7 bases removed from V and 4 bases from J, the gap between germline ends came to 8 bases.

The table lists this clonotype with a few counts. This rearrangement joins TRBV10-3 to TRBJ2-2; 11 positions match TRBD1. Germline lookup yields CDR1 ENHRY and CDR2 SYGVKD. This CDR3 spans 15 amino acids. Unmatched junction bases numbered 4, after V lost 0 bases and J lost 10 bases. CDR3 loop: CAISESGQGAKELFF. The CDR3 nucleotides are TGTGCCATCAGTGAGTCAGGACAGGGGGCAAAGGAGCTGTTTTTT.

Only a few counts were recorded for this clonotype. The V and J genes are TRBV28 and TRBJ1-5; possibly TRBD1 for D (6 bases). This CDR3 comprises 17 residues. The germline V gene encodes CDR1 MDHEN and CDR2 SYDVKM. Trimming removed 1 base from V and 2 bases from J, with 15 bases in between. Here the CDR3 reads CASSLLTGTLGNQPQHF. The CDR3 DNA reads TGTGCCAGCAGTTTATTAACAGGGACACTCGGCAATCAGCCCCAGCATTTT.

V is TRBV5-1 and J is TRBJ1-1, with TRBD1 as a possible D gene (6 bases). The CDR3 loop spans 15 amino acids. V was cut by 4 bases and J by 0 bases, with 13 bases left in between. Germline V CDR1 and CDR2: SGHRS, YFSETQ. The CDR3 DNA reads TGCGCCAGCAGCCTGGCTGGACAGCTGAACACTGAAGCTTTCTTT. Amino acids: CASSLAGQLNTEAFF.

The chain joins TRBV7-3 to TRBJ2-2; 7 bases are a match to TRBD1. In germline, CDR1 is SGHTA, CDR2 FQGTGA. There are 15 residues in the CDR3. The trim removed 4 bases at V and 5 bases at J, leaving 7 bases unmatched. This chain's CDR3 is CASSSTGTETGELFF. DNA of the CDR3: TGTGCCAGCAGCTCTACCGGGACAGAGACCGGGGAGCTGTTTTTT.

This chain links TRBV11-2 with TRBJ2-1; TRBD1 might be the D (5 bases). The CDR3 runs to 13 residues. From germline, CDR1 is SGHAT and CDR2 FQNNGV. The V end lost 0 bases, the J end lost 13 bases, and 13 bases lay between the germline ends. CDR3 bases: TGTGCCAGCAGCTTAGATCAGGGTAGACACCAGTTCTTC. This encodes CASSLDQGRHQFF.

V gene TRBV5-1 combines with J gene TRBJ2-7; 9 nucleotides align to TRBD1. Germline CDR1 is SGHRS and CDR2 is YFSETQ. The CDR3 length is 17 residues. V lost 4 bases to trimming and J lost 2 bases; unmatched junction nucleotides: 13. The CDR3 bases are TGCGCCAGCAGCAAAAGGTGGGACAGGGAGAACCCCTACGAGCAGTACTTC. The encoded protein is CASSKRWDRENPYEQYF.

This chain joins TRBV12-3 or TRBV12-4 and TRBJ2-3, with D hard to call. Trimming cost V 1 base and J 2 bases, with 13 bases left between them. The CDR3 runs to 16 residues. The CDR3 here is CASSLGSLGATDTQYF. The CDR3 coding sequence is TGTGCCAGCAGTTTAGGTTCCCTAGGAGCCACAGATACGCAGTATTTT.

DNA for the CDR3: TGTGCCAGCCGGACAGGGCGCAATCAGCCCCAGCATTTT. This gives the protein CASRTGRNQPQHF. The V and J genes are TRBV28 and TRBJ1-5; the match to TRBD1 covers 8 bases. The CDR3 consists of 13 residues. V was pared by 8 bases and J by 2 bases, with 2 bases of the junction left unmatched. The germline V gene has CDR1 MDHEN and CDR2 SYDVKM.

The chain is built from TRBV7-2 and TRBJ1-1; D ambiguous. Trimming removed 5 bases at V and 1 base at J, with 17 bases between. CDR3 size: 16 residues. Germline V lookup: CDR1 SGHTA, CDR2 FQGNSA. The CDR3 is CASSPTPLPSNTEAFF. CDR3 coding DNA: TGTGCCAGCAGCCCGACCCCACTCCCATCGAACACTGAAGCTTTCTTT.

V usage is TRBV3-1 and J usage is TRBJ2-7; D gene uncertain. The germline V gene encodes CDR1 LGHDT and CDR2 YNNKEL (reference sequence). This CDR3 has 14 residues. The V gene lost 1 base and the J gene lost 2 bases, with 9 bases spanning the gap. The CDR3 bases are TGTGCCAGCAGCCAAGGAGTTGCAGCCTACGAGCAGTACTTC. Its translation is CASSQGVAAYEQYF.